This T cell receptor (beta chain) emerged from a study of cytomegalovirus exposure and HLA in healthy donors. Study background: Some 80 million unique TCRs from HLA-typed donors were held in an early data release. Findings of the study overall: An analysis was carried out later, and it reportedly showed fewer N-insertions in an Asian-associated ancestry cluster than the approximately 660-donor mean.

Only a few counts were recorded for this clone. Its antigen is undetermined. Despite likely unrecorded immune exposures, the donors were nominally healthy at the time of sampling. Use of 60 Vbeta and 13 Jbeta primers characterized the PCR. Sequencing was performed with immunoSEQ multiplex PCR; in TCRdb, only in-frame clones are kept and a portion is missing. The table has 130,000 to 150,000 clones, 80% seen once. The CDR3 is made up of 15 amino acids. V lost 5 bases and J lost 6; bases outside the gene matches: 12. Germline values: CDR1 SEHNR, CDR2 FQNEAQ (reference sequence). This rearrangement joins TRBV7-9 to TRBJ2-7; 8 nucleotides line up with TRBD1. This clonotype originated in a man aged 40-55 years in good health and CMV-seronegative. The specimen sequenced was PBMCs. CDR3 amino acids: CASSPRGPIRPEQYF. Written as DNA, the CDR3 is TGTGCCAGCAGCCCCAGGGGGCCGATCAGACCCGAGCAGTACTTC.